The 15 T cell receptor beta chains reported below all come from one sample, sequenced in a study of identical twins. MiXCR was run by TCRdb on the 5' RACE reads, yielding one entry per CDR3 protein. Counted here are around 670,000 distinct CDR3 sequences, approximately 6.1% occurring once; the ten biggest clones make up 1.5% to 2%. Sequencing was carried out using naive T cells sorted from blood. The receptors stem from a man aged 18 to 29 in good health.

Many counts were recorded for this clonotype. This chain links TRBV24-1 with TRBJ2-3, with 12 nucleotides matching TRBD2. CDR3 length equals 16 residues. The V gene's germline CDR1 is KGHDR and CDR2 SFDVKD. The junction had 8 bases not matched to a gene; V was cut back by 9 bases and J by 2 bases. Here the CDR3 DNA reads TGTGCCACCTCGTCGCTAGCGGGAGGGCCCACAGATACGCAGTATTTT. Protein product: CATSSLAGGPTDTQYF.

The chain combines TRBV5-1 with TRBJ2-7; perhaps D is TRBD1 or TRBD2 (5 bases each). Trimming cost V 3 bases and J 6 bases, with 13 bases left between them. The CDR3 runs to 13 residues. Germline V gene data show CDR1 as SGHRS and CDR2 as YFSETQ. CDR3 region: CASSWGTTIEQYF. The CDR3 DNA sequence: TGCGCCAGCAGCTGGGGGACGACTATCGAGCAGTACTTC.

Many counts were recorded for this clonotype. The rearrangement uses TRBV2 and TRBJ2-3; TRBD2 aligns across 9 bases. With 3 bases clipped from V and 1 base from J, the junction kept 5 bases outside the gene matches. The CDR3 is made up of 16 amino acids. Per germline, CDR1 SNHLY and CDR2 FYNNEI. The CDR3 DNA reads TGTGCCAGCAGTGAGCCACAGCGGGAGGGCACAGATACGCAGTATTTT. As protein: CASSEPQREGTDTQYF.

The table lists this clonotype with many counts. The rearrangement joins TRBV11-1 to TRBJ2-1; 8 bases fit TRBD2. V was clipped by 1 base and J by 0 bases; unmatched bases: 14. This CDR3 region has 20 residues. Germline assignment: CDR1 SGHAT and CDR2 FQDESV (reference sequence). The CDR3 DNA reads TGTGCCAGCAGCTTAGAGGCCAATAGCGGGGAGGACTTCTCCTACAATGAGCAGTTCTTC. As protein: CASSLEANSGEDFSYNEQFF.

This clonotype has ten or more counts. The chain links TRBV24-1 to TRBJ2-2, with TRBD1 matching 8 bases. The length of the CDR3 is 16 residues. The germline V gene has CDR1 KGHDR and CDR2 SFDVKD. V shed 4 bases, J shed 4 bases, and the junction held 7 bases outside the gene matches. The CDR3: CATSDTGQATTGELFF. Written as DNA, the CDR3 is TGTGCCACCAGTGACACGGGACAGGCGACCACCGGGGAGCTGTTTTTT.

This clonotype showed up just a few times. The DNA is omitted, as the CDR3 cannot be located on it reliably, and the CDR3 follows TCRdb's listing. The CDR3 reads CASSQDPHFGNTEAFF. The chain recombines TRBV3-1 with TRBJ1-1; TRBD1 was called by the table and not checked on the DNA. Germline CDR1 reads LGHDT; CDR2 reads YNNKEL (reference sequence). The CDR3 region is 16 residues in length, termini included.

This clonotype was counted once. V gene TRBV3-1 combines with J gene TRBJ2-1, with a weak D call TRBD1 (6 bases). Per germline, CDR1 LGHDT and CDR2 YNNKEL (reference sequence). This CDR3 spans 16 amino acids. V was pared by 1 base and J by 4 bases, with 14 bases between. The CDR3 sequence is CASSQVSTGLYNEQFF. The DNA for the CDR3 is TGTGCCAGCAGCCAAGTTTCTACAGGGTTGTACAATGAGCAGTTCTTC.

This clonotype was counted many times. V gene TRBV15 combines with J gene TRBJ1-2; unclear D gene. CDR3 length equals 15 residues. CDR1 and CDR2 from the germline V gene are LNHNV and YYDKDF (reference sequence). Trimming took 5 bases from V and 4 from J, leaving 17 bases between them. DNA for the CDR3: TGTGCCACCAGCCCAACTAGGGCGGCTTCCTATGGCTACACCTTC. Residues: CATSPTRAASYGYTF. Full variable domain (outside the CDR3, taken from reference TRBV15 and TRBJ1-2): DAMVIQNPRYQVTQFGKPVTLSCSQTLNHNVMYWYQQKSSQAPKLLFHYYDKDFNNEADTPDNFQSRRPNTSFCFLDIRSPGLGDTAMYLCATSPTRAASYGYTFGSGTRLTVV.

This clonotype was counted between two and nine times. V usage is TRBV12-3 or TRBV12-4 and J usage is TRBJ2-1, with D perhaps assigned TRBD1 or TRBD2 (6 bases each). The germline V and J ends were trimmed by 3 bases and 8 bases, with 14 bases remaining between them. This CDR3 region has 14 residues. The CDR3 DNA is TGTGCCAGCAGTTTCAGGGGACTTTACGATGAGCAGTTCTTC. Its protein product is CASSFRGLYDEQFF.

This clonotype was found many times. V gene TRBV9 combines with J gene TRBJ1-1, with a weak D call TRBD1 (5 bases). Between the trimmed V and J ends, which lost 4 bases and 4 bases, there was a span of 17 bases. Germline V gene sequence: CDR1 SGDLS, CDR2 YYNGEE. The CDR3 covers 15 residues. The CDR3 reads CASSPHTWGGTEAFF. CDR3 in DNA: TGTGCCAGCAGCCCACATACCTGGGGGGGCACTGAAGCTTTCTTT. The variable domain in full, with the rest retrieved from reference TRBV9 and TRBJ1-1, is DSGVTQTPKHLITATGQRVTLRCSPRSGDLSVYWYQQSLDQGLQFLIQYYNGEERAKGNILERFSAQQFPDLHSELNLSSLELGDSALYFCASSPHTWGGTEAFFGQGTRLTVV.

This clonotype has ten or more counts. The DNA for the CDR3 is TGTGCCAGCAGCCCAACTTCGGGCGGAATTAGCGAGCAGTACTTC. It specifies CASSPTSGGISEQYF. This rearrangement joins TRBV7-6 to TRBJ2-7; D unclear. Per germline, CDR1 SGHVS and CDR2 FNYEAQ. This CDR3 spans 15 amino acids. V gave up 5 bases and J gave up 6 bases, with 20 bases separating them. Complete variable domain (other parts from reference TRBV7-6 and TRBJ2-7): GAGVSQSPRYKVTKRGQDVALRCDPISGHVSLYWYRQALGQGPEFLTYFNYEAQQDKSGLPNDRFSAERPEGSISTLTIQRTEQRDSAMYRCASSPTSGGISEQYFGPGTRLTVT.

This clonotype was counted at least ten times. This rearrangement joins TRBV4-2 to TRBJ1-1, with D uncertain. V gave up 2 bases and J gave up 2 bases, with 9 bases separating them. This CDR3 region has 14 residues. Germline loops: CDR1 LGHNA, CDR2 YNFKEQ. The CDR3 loop reads CASSQKGSNTEAFF. Here the CDR3 DNA reads TGTGCCAGCAGCCAAAAGGGATCCAACACTGAAGCTTTCTTT.

This chain links TRBV7-6 with TRBJ1-1; TRBD1 matches 9 bases. The germline V gene encodes CDR1 SGHVS and CDR2 FNYEAQ. This CDR3 comprises 15 residues. V was clipped by 4 bases and J by 1 base; unmatched bases: 4. This CDR3 is CASSSGQGTNTEAFF. CDR3 nucleotides: TGTGCCAGCAGCTCGGGACAGGGCACGAACACTGAAGCTTTCTTT.

This clonotype was counted only a few times. The gene calls are TRBV5-1 and TRBJ2-3, with D possibly matching TRBD2 (6 bases). This CDR3 spans 14 amino acids. The germline V gene has CDR1 SGHRS and CDR2 YFSETQ. V lost 1 base, J lost 7 bases, and 13 bases lay in between. The CDR3 coding sequence is TGCGCCAGCAGCTTGATTGGACTAACCCATACGCAGTATTTT. It specifies CASSLIGLTHTQYF.

This clonotype was recorded at least ten times. The chain employs TRBV4-2 and TRBJ1-1; D gene unclear. The CDR3 loop spans 14 amino acids. The V end was cut by 0 bases, the J end by 8 bases, with 13 bases between. From germline, CDR1 is LGHNA and CDR2 YNFKEQ. The CDR3 is CASSQDGPSGEAFF. CDR3 DNA sequence: TGTGCCAGCAGCCAAGATGGTCCGTCCGGGGAAGCTTTCTTT.